The 13 T cell receptor beta chains reported below all come from one sample, sequenced in a study of T-cell memory formation after mild COVID-19. Each CDR3 protein gets one entry after TCRdb re-called the 5' RACE reads with MiXCR. In the table there are nearly 350,000 distinct CDR3 sequences, over 10% of which are singletons. Sequenced: PBMCs or a T cell subset sorted from them (not recorded which). The receptors stem from a man younger than 35 who had mild COVID-19 (a few samples of this study predate the infection). Cell type and time point are not known.

There are many counts of this clonotype. The V and J genes are TRBV29-1 and TRBJ2-1; TRBD2 agrees at 7 bases. With V trimmed by 4 bases and J by 5 bases, 8 bases remained unmatched. Looked up from germline, CDR1 is SQVTM and CDR2 is ANQGSEA. The CDR3 runs 14 residues. The DNA for the CDR3 is TGCAGCGTTGGATCGCGGGGACTAAACAATGAGCAGTTCTTC. Translated: CSVGSRGLNNEQFF.

This clonotype was detected only a few times. The chain combines TRBV5-1 with TRBJ1-4, with 7 bases identical to TRBD1. Unmatched junction bases numbered 13, after V lost 3 bases and J lost 8 bases. Germline lookup yields CDR1 SGHRS and CDR2 YFSETQ. The length of the CDR3 is 16 residues. CDR3 in amino acids: CASSWTLGGGEEKLFF. The CDR3 DNA reads as TGCGCCAGCAGCTGGACCCTCGGAGGGGGCGAGGAAAAACTGTTTTTT.

This clonotype was counted only a few times. The chain carries TRBV20-1 and TRBJ2-5, with 12 bases aligning to TRBD2. Trimming at V came to 0 bases and at J to 5 bases, leaving 4 bases not matched to a gene. The CDR3 length is 15 residues. From germline, CDR1 is DFQATT and CDR2 SNEGSKA (reference sequence). This CDR3 reads CSARDPLAGGETQYF. For the CDR3, the DNA is TGCAGTGCTAGAGATCCTCTAGCGGGGGGGGAGACCCAGTACTTC.

This clonotype occurred a few times. V is TRBV7-9 and J is TRBJ2-3, with D possibly matching TRBD1 (6 bases). The CDR3 extends over 14 amino acids. CDR1 is SEHNR and CDR2 is FQNEAQ in the germline V gene (reference sequence). The V end lost 6 bases, the J end lost 2 bases, and 12 bases lay between the germline ends. As DNA, the CDR3 is TGTGCCAGCAGGGTTCGGGACACCACAGATACGCAGTATTTT. This encodes CASRVRDTTDTQYF.

This rearrangement joins TRBV4-2 to TRBJ1-4; no definite D call. Germline V gene data show CDR1 as LGHNA and CDR2 as YNFKEQ. Trimming stripped 0 bases from V and 4 bases from J, with 12 bases between. The CDR3 loop spans 16 amino acids. As DNA, the CDR3 is TGTGCCAGCAGCCAAGACCCCCAGAAATTTAATGAAAAACTGTTTTTT. This sequence encodes CASSQDPQKFNEKLFF.

A few counts support this clonotype. This chain links TRBV10-3 with TRBJ2-7; no definite D call. CDR1 and CDR2 (germline): ENHRY, SYGVKD. Trimming stripped 3 bases from V and 2 bases from J, with 8 bases between. The CDR3 is made up of 13 amino acids. For the CDR3, the DNA is TGTGCCATCAGTGACTCGTTTACCTACGAGCAGTACGTC. Translated: CAISDSFTYEQYV.

The CDR3 here is CASGLAGTGSGYGYTF. In DNA, the CDR3 is TGTGCTAGTGGTTTGGCCGGGACAGGGAGCGGATATGGCTACACCTTC. The chain couples TRBV12-5 to TRBJ1-2; 9 bases match TRBD1. Trimming took 1 base from V and 5 from J; bases not matched to a gene: 8. There are 16 residues in the CDR3. Germline CDR1 and CDR2: LGHNT and FRNRAP.

This clonotype was recorded a few times. The chain is built from TRBV12-3 or TRBV12-4 and TRBJ2-3; 10 bases map to TRBD1. Trimming removed 4 bases from V and 5 bases from J; junction bases left unmatched: 3. The CDR3 has 14 residues. The CDR3 region is CASSSGTGEDTQYF. As DNA, the CDR3 is TGTGCCAGCAGTTCTGGGACAGGGGAAGATACGCAGTATTTT.

DNA of the CDR3: TGCGCCAGCAGCTTAACAGACGCAGATACGCAGTATTTT. Translating gives CASSLTDADTQYF. The genes are TRBV5-1 and TRBJ2-3, with D hard to call. With 2 bases removed from V and 4 bases from J, the gap between germline ends came to 8 bases. From germline, CDR1 is SGHRS and CDR2 YFSETQ. The CDR3 sequence is 13 residues long.

The chain links TRBV30 to TRBJ2-5; either TRBD1 or TRBD2 may supply D (5 bases each). Germline CDR1 GTSNPN, CDR2 SVGIG (reference sequence). The V gene lost 3 bases and the J gene lost 9 bases, with 8 bases spanning the gap. The CDR3 spans 10 residues. The CDR3 DNA sequence: TGTGCCTGGAGCCGAGGGGCCCAGTACTTC. Its translation is CAWSRGAQYF.

The chain couples TRBV28 to TRBJ2-1, with TRBD1 matching over 7 bases. The CDR3 extends over 16 amino acids. V was pared by 7 bases and J by 0 bases, with 9 bases of the junction left unmatched. CDR1 and CDR2 from the germline V gene are MDHEN and SYDVKM. CDR3 in DNA: TGTGCCAGCATTCCGGGACAGCGAAGCTCCTACAATGAGCAGTTCTTC. Translating gives CASIPGQRSSYNEQFF.

There are a few counts of this clonotype. V and J are TRBV3-1 and TRBJ2-2; 11 nucleotides align to TRBD2. V lost 4 bases and J lost 4; bases outside the gene matches: 17. This CDR3 has 20 amino acids. In germline, CDR1 is LGHDT, CDR2 YNNKEL (reference sequence). The CDR3 region is CASSPHGGLAGGSSTGELFF. The CDR3, as DNA: TGTGCCAGCAGCCCGCATGGAGGGCTAGCGGGGGGCTCGAGCACCGGGGAGCTGTTTTTT.

This clonotype was detected ten times or more. The chain uses TRBV20-1 and TRBJ2-3; TRBD1 matches 7 bases. This CDR3 has 12 amino acids. Germline CDR1 and CDR2: DFQATT and SNEGSKA (reference sequence). Germline trimming cut 6 bases from V and 4 bases from J; bases unmatched to any gene: 4. The CDR3 DNA reads TGCAGTGCCCGAGGGGGCGCAGATACGCAGTATTTT. It is translated as CSARGGADTQYF.